The rows below give T cell receptor beta chains drawn from one sample of a study of beta chain features in type 1 diabetes. Clones were sequenced by immunoSEQ multiplex PCR, and TCRdb holds only the in-frame ones, with some missing. This table holds around 250,000 clones, less than 35% found once. The sample was central memory CD4+ T cells from blood. The receptors originated from a man in his thirties or forties in good health. Each CDR3 is given with its conserved first and last residue. D genes are given only for firm matches. Only some rows state a clone size, as once, few, many or a class for expanded clones.

CDR3nt: TGTGCCAGCAACCCTGGACAGGCTGAAGCTTTCTTT; CDR3aa: CASNPGQAEAFF; d_gene: TRBD1; v_gene: TRBV6-6; abundance: many; j_gene: TRBJ1-1
CDR3nt: TGTGCCTGGGTGACAGGGGCGGGTACCGGGGAGCTGTTTTTT; CDR3aa: CAWVTGAGTGELFF; d_gene: TRBD1; v_gene: TRBV30; abundance: few; j_gene: TRBJ2-2
CDR3nt: TGTGCCAGCAGCCTCTTACAGGGGAAGCAAGAGACCCAGTACTTC; CDR3aa: CASSLLQGKQETQYF; d_gene: TRBD1; v_gene: TRBV25-1; abundance: .; j_gene: TRBJ2-5
CDR3nt: TGTGCCAGCAGTTACTCGACAAGCAATCAGCCCCAGCATTTT; CDR3aa: CASSYSTSNQPQHF; d_gene: .; v_gene: TRBV6-6; abundance: .; j_gene: TRBJ1-5
CDR3nt: TGTGCCATCAGTGGGGAAGAGGGGGCAAGCAATCAGCCCCAGCATTTT; CDR3aa: CAISGEEGASNQPQHF; d_gene: TRBD1; v_gene: TRBV10-3; abundance: .; j_gene: TRBJ1-5
CDR3nt: TGCGCCAGCAGTTTATTACCTAGCTCCTACAATGAGCAGTTCTTC; CDR3aa: CASSLLPSSYNEQFF; d_gene: .; v_gene: TRBV5-1; abundance: few; j_gene: TRBJ2-1
CDR3nt: TGTGCCAGCAGCACACGACAGGGGAAGGGCGCAGATACGCAGTATTTT; CDR3aa: CASSTRQGKGADTQYF; d_gene: TRBD1; v_gene: TRBV11-3; abundance: few; j_gene: TRBJ2-3
CDR3nt: TGTGCCAGCAGCTTTGGGTTCGATACGCAGTATTTT; CDR3aa: CASSFGFDTQYF; d_gene: .; v_gene: TRBV11-2; abundance: few; j_gene: TRBJ2-3
CDR3nt: TGTGCCAGCAGTGAGGCCAGCCTCAAAAACATTCAGTACTTC; CDR3aa: CASSEASLKNIQYF; d_gene: .; v_gene: TRBV6-1; abundance: .; j_gene: TRBJ2-4
CDR3nt: TGCGCCAGCAGGGATGACAGGGGAGCCAATGAGCAGTTCTTC; CDR3aa: CASRDDRGANEQFF; d_gene: TRBD1; v_gene: TRBV4-1; abundance: .; j_gene: TRBJ2-1
CDR3nt: TGTGCCATCATGGAGGCTAGCGGGAGCACAGATACGCAGTATTTT; CDR3aa: CAIMEASGSTDTQYF; d_gene: TRBD2; v_gene: TRBV10-3; abundance: many; j_gene: TRBJ2-3
CDR3nt: TGTGCCAGCAGCCTCCTCCAGGGGACCGAGCAGTACTTC; CDR3aa: CASSLLQGTEQYF; d_gene: .; v_gene: TRBV5-4; abundance: few; j_gene: TRBJ2-7
CDR3nt: TGTGCCAGCAGCTTAGGGGCTAGCGGGGGCCCTGGGGCCAACGTCCTGACTTTC; CDR3aa: CASSLGASGGPGANVLTF; d_gene: TRBD2; v_gene: TRBV11-2; abundance: .; j_gene: TRBJ2-6
CDR3nt: TGTGCCAGCAGCGGAGCAGGGGGCTACGAGCAGTACTTC; CDR3aa: CASSGAGGYEQYF; d_gene: TRBD1; v_gene: TRBV7-9; abundance: few; j_gene: TRBJ2-7
CDR3nt: TGTGCCAGCAGCTTAGGGCCAGGGATTCGAGAGACCCAGTACTTC; CDR3aa: CASSLGPGIRETQYF; d_gene: .; v_gene: TRBV7-9; abundance: many; j_gene: TRBJ2-5
CDR3nt: TGTGCCAGTAGTATAACAGGGCTCAACACTGAAGCTTTCTTT; CDR3aa: CASSITGLNTEAFF; d_gene: .; v_gene: TRBV19; abundance: few; j_gene: TRBJ1-1
CDR3nt: TGTGCCAGCACTGGGACAGGGGTTGAGCAGTTCTTC; CDR3aa: CASTGTGVEQFF; d_gene: TRBD1; v_gene: TRBV6-1; abundance: few; j_gene: TRBJ2-1
CDR3nt: TGCGCCAGCAGCTTGACAGGGGAGGGCAATCAGCCCCAGCATTTT; CDR3aa: CASSLTGEGNQPQHF; d_gene: TRBD1; v_gene: TRBV5-1; abundance: .; j_gene: TRBJ1-5
CDR3nt: TGCGCCAGCAGTCGGACGGACAGCCCGAAATCCTTTTCTGGGGCCAACGTCCTGACTTTC; CDR3aa: CASSRTDSPKSFSGANVLTF; d_gene: .; v_gene: TRBV23-1; abundance: few; j_gene: TRBJ2-6
CDR3nt: TGCGCCAGCAGCCAATATTCGGCCCTCGGAAACACCATATATTTT; CDR3aa: CASSQYSALGNTIYF; d_gene: .; v_gene: TRBV4-1; abundance: few; j_gene: TRBJ1-3
CDR3nt: TGTGCCAGCACCTCGACCGACACGGGTGGTTCACCCCTCCACTTT; CDR3aa: CASTSTDTGGSPLHF; d_gene: .; v_gene: TRBV27; abundance: .; j_gene: TRBJ1-6
CDR3nt: TGCAGCGCCACTACTAGCGGGGGGGCCGAAAATACGCAGTATTTT; CDR3aa: CSATTSGGAENTQYF; d_gene: TRBD2; v_gene: TRBV29-1; abundance: few; j_gene: TRBJ2-3
CDR3nt: TGTGCCCGCACCGCGGGCGCCTACGAGCAGTACTTC; CDR3aa: CARTAGAYEQYF; d_gene: .; v_gene: TRBV9; abundance: few; j_gene: TRBJ2-7
CDR3nt: TGCGCCAGCAGCTTAGCGGGAGTGTCGGATGAGCAGTTCTTC; CDR3aa: CASSLAGVSDEQFF; d_gene: TRBD2; v_gene: TRBV5-1; abundance: .; j_gene: TRBJ2-1
CDR3nt: TGTGCCAGCAGTTTAAAATTTTGGGGATCTGGCCGTCGTGAGCAGTTCTTC; CDR3aa: CASSLKFWGSGRREQFF; d_gene: .; v_gene: TRBV27; abundance: once; j_gene: TRBJ2-1
CDR3nt: TGTGCCAGCAGCTTAAATGACAGGGTGGGAGAGCAGTACTTC; CDR3aa: CASSLNDRVGEQYF; d_gene: TRBD1; v_gene: TRBV7-9; abundance: .; j_gene: TRBJ2-7
CDR3nt: TGTGCCAGCTCACCACCAGAAGGGGAGGGATCACCCCTCCACTTT; CDR3aa: CASSPPEGEGSPLHF; d_gene: .; v_gene: TRBV18; abundance: .; j_gene: TRBJ1-6
CDR3nt: TGTGCCAGCAGCGTAGAGGGACAGGGTAGAACTGAAGCTTTCTTT; CDR3aa: CASSVEGQGRTEAFF; d_gene: TRBD1; v_gene: TRBV9; abundance: .; j_gene: TRBJ1-1
CDR3nt: TGTGCCAGCAGCCCCCGATCGGCGGGGGGGCTTACCGGGGAGCTGTTTTTT; CDR3aa: CASSPRSAGGLTGELFF; d_gene: TRBD2; v_gene: TRBV7-6; abundance: .; j_gene: TRBJ2-2
CDR3nt: TGCAGTGATTCCGATACGCAGTATTTT; CDR3aa: CSDSDTQYF; d_gene: .; v_gene: TRBV20-1; abundance: .; j_gene: TRBJ2-3
CDR3nt: TGTGCCACCAGCAATATCAGGGGGCGAGGAGATACGCAGTATTTT; CDR3aa: CATSNIRGRGDTQYF; d_gene: TRBD1; v_gene: TRBV15; abundance: .; j_gene: TRBJ2-3
CDR3nt: TGTGCCAGTACCTTAAGGGATGAGCAGTTCTTC; CDR3aa: CASTLRDEQFF; d_gene: .; v_gene: TRBV19; abundance: .; j_gene: TRBJ2-1
CDR3nt: TGTGCCAGCAGTGGTAATCAGCCCCAGCATTTT; CDR3aa: CASSGNQPQHF; d_gene: .; v_gene: TRBV28; abundance: few; j_gene: TRBJ1-5
CDR3nt: TGCGCCAGCAGCTTGACGACTAGCGGTTACAATGAGCAGTTCTTC; CDR3aa: CASSLTTSGYNEQFF; d_gene: TRBD2; v_gene: TRBV5-1; abundance: .; j_gene: TRBJ2-1
CDR3nt: TGCAGCGTTGCCCAGGGCGCCAACGAGCAGTACTTC; CDR3aa: CSVAQGANEQYF; d_gene: .; v_gene: TRBV29-1; abundance: few; j_gene: TRBJ2-7
CDR3nt: TGCGCCAGCAGCCAAGATACTGGGCAGAACATTCAGTACTTC; CDR3aa: CASSQDTGQNIQYF; d_gene: .; v_gene: TRBV4-3; abundance: many; j_gene: TRBJ2-4
CDR3nt: TGTGCCAGTAGTATCTCCAGGGAACAAAACATTCAGTACTTC; CDR3aa: CASSISREQNIQYF; d_gene: .; v_gene: TRBV19; abundance: few; j_gene: TRBJ2-4
CDR3nt: TGCAGTGCCCGACAAAGAGACACCATATATTTT; CDR3aa: CSARQRDTIYF; d_gene: .; v_gene: TRBV20-1; abundance: few; j_gene: TRBJ1-3
CDR3nt: TGTGCCAGCAGCTTGCGTGGCAGCGAGCAGTACTTC; CDR3aa: CASSLRGSEQYF; d_gene: .; v_gene: TRBV5-6; abundance: .; j_gene: TRBJ2-7
CDR3nt: TGTGCCAGCAGTTTCTCGGGACTCTCAAATGAGCAGTTCTTC; CDR3aa: CASSFSGLSNEQFF; d_gene: .; v_gene: TRBV28; abundance: .; j_gene: TRBJ2-1
CDR3nt: TGTGCCAGCTCCACAACCCACAGCTGGGAGACCCAGTACTTC; CDR3aa: CASSTTHSWETQYF; d_gene: .; v_gene: TRBV27; abundance: once; j_gene: TRBJ2-5
CDR3nt: TGTGCCAGCAGCTTGGACCTTCCCACTGAAGCTTTCTTT; CDR3aa: CASSLDLPTEAFF; d_gene: .; v_gene: TRBV13; abundance: .; j_gene: TRBJ1-1
CDR3nt: TGTGCCAGCAGCTTACCCGCTAGCGGGAGCCTTTTCTTC; CDR3aa: CASSLPASGSLFF; d_gene: TRBD2; v_gene: TRBV7-9; abundance: few; j_gene: TRBJ2-1
CDR3nt: TGTGCCAGCAGTGTTCAGGGGGCCAACACTGAAGCTTTCTTT; CDR3aa: CASSVQGANTEAFF; d_gene: TRBD1; v_gene: TRBV2; abundance: few; j_gene: TRBJ1-1
CDR3nt: TGTGCCTGCCCGACGGAGGCTAACTATGGCTACACCTTC; CDR3aa: CACPTEANYGYTF; d_gene: .; v_gene: TRBV30; abundance: .; j_gene: TRBJ1-2